This T cell receptor (beta chain) was profiled in a study of T cell repertoires in ileal Crohn's disease. Study results and caveats: Compared with CD4 T cells, sorted CD8 cells carried more expanded clones. Active smokers at surgery had more clonal expansions than non-smokers.

On this clone: The antigen remains unidentified.

Time point here: proximal margin of the surgical specimen (macroscopically non-inflamed). Eligibility required adulthood, ileal or ileocolonic Crohn's disease and indicated ileocolonic resection. Method: immunoSEQ multiplex PCR; TCRdb's copy keeps in-frame clones and lacks some. The sample gives about 190 clones, over 90% of which show up once; approximately 8% is in the top ten. CDR3 size: 14 residues. Trimming took 6 bases from V and 6 from J; bases not matched to a gene: 10. Looked up from germline, CDR1 is SGHTA and CDR2 is FQGNSA. The V and J genes are TRBV7-2 and TRBJ2-7; 8 bases agree with TRBD2. What was sequenced was ileal tissue. This receptor was taken from an adult with Crohn's disease. The CDR3 loop reads CASRKGGLEGEQYF. CDR3 nucleotide sequence: TGTGCCAGCAGAAAGGGGGGACTAGAAGGCGAGCAGTACTTC.